The next 3 T cell receptor beta chains were all read from a single sample in a study of persistence of HIV-infected CD4 T cells. The antigens of these receptors remain unknown. This was the immunoSEQ version 4 assay in survey mode. This table comes from immunoSEQ multiplex PCR, and its TCRdb copy is limited to in-frame clones, with some not included. The sample has 35,000 to 55,000 clones; more than 80% are singletons. Nonspecific anti-CD3/anti-CD28 bead stimulation represents the broad CD4+ T cell repertoire. Responding CD4+ T cells were sorted by upregulation of both CD40 ligand and CD69. The material sequenced was CD4+ T cells sorted from PBMCs after roughly 20-hour stimulation, taken from a patient who received antiretroviral therapy. The receptors shown here come from an adult man with HIV who was CMV-seropositive.

The chain has TRBV6-1 and TRBJ2-7; D remains unclear. The ends were cut back, 2 bases at V and 9 bases at J, with 14 bases in the middle. The CDR3 has 13 residues. Germline CDR1 is MNHNS and CDR2 is SASEGT. The CDR3 here is CASSENMSRGQYF. The CDR3 DNA follows: TGTGCCAGCAGTGAAAACATGAGTAGAGGGCAGTACTTC.

The chain couples TRBV14 to TRBJ1-3; TRBD1 agrees at 10 bases. After removal of 3 bases from V and 4 bases from J, the junction contained 9 bases not matched to a gene. The length of the CDR3 is 17 residues. Germline CDR1 is SGHDN and CDR2 is FVKESK. For the CDR3, the DNA is TGTGCCAGCAGCCAGGAACCGGGACAGGGGACGGGAAACACCATATATTTT. As protein: CASSQEPGQGTGNTIYF.

V usage is TRBV30 and J usage is TRBJ1-6; D is undetermined. V shed 3 bases and J shed 9 bases, with 12 bases lying between them. This CDR3 is 13 amino acids long. Germline V CDR1 and CDR2: GTSNPN, SVGIG (reference sequence). CDR3 DNA sequence: TGTGCCTGGAGCGGAGGGATAGGTTCACCCCTCCACTTT. This codes for CAWSGGIGSPLHF.